This passage covers 13 T cell receptor beta chains from one sample sequenced in a study of cytomegalovirus exposure and HLA in healthy donors. Vbeta (60) and Jbeta (13) primers were used in the PCR. Repertoires were generated with immunoSEQ multiplex PCR, while TCRdb's copy carries only in-frame clones and drops some. The repertoire holds about 140,000 clones, with over 60% as singletons. The sequenced material came from PBMCs. The receptors here all came from a male donor in good health and CMV-seronegative.

The chain joins TRBV4-3 to TRBJ2-1; D is possibly TRBD1 (6 bases). Germline values: CDR1 LGHNA, CDR2 YSLEER. Trimming stripped 4 bases from V and 2 bases from J, with 18 bases between. The CDR3 sequence is 17 residues long. The CDR3 coding sequence is TGCGCCAGCAGCCTCGACGGGACACCGAAACCCTACAATGAGCAGTTCTTC. Its translation: CASSLDGTPKPYNEQFF.

V usage is TRBV27 and J usage is TRBJ1-4; the D gene is possibly TRBD1 (6 bases). CDR1 is MNHEY and CDR2 is SMNVEV in the germline V gene (reference sequence). The CDR3 spans 16 residues. Trimming removed 4 bases from V and 6 bases from J, with 18 bases in between. The CDR3, as DNA: TGTGCCAGCAGTTCGCCTTGGCAGGGGAAGGATGAAAAACTGTTTTTT. Amino acid sequence: CASSSPWQGKDEKLFF. The whole variable domain, remainder taken from reference TRBV27 and TRBJ1-4, is EAQVTQNPRYLITVTGKKLTVTCSQNMNHEYMSWYRQDPGLGLRQIYYSMNVEVTDKGDVPEGYKVSRKEKRNFPLILESPSPNQTSLYFCASSSPWQGKDEKLFFGSGTQLSVL.

J is TRBJ2-5 and V is TRBV5-1; a weak D match, TRBD1 (5 bases). Trimming cost V 1 base and J 2 bases, with 12 bases left between them. The germline CDR1 and CDR2 sequences are SGHRS and YFSETQ. This CDR3 spans 15 amino acids. The CDR3 sequence is CASSLLGRAQETQYF. CDR3 nucleotides: TGCGCCAGCAGCTTGCTGGGGCGAGCGCAAGAGACCCAGTACTTC.

The chain is built from TRBV27 and TRBJ2-2; 8 bases match TRBD1. CDR1 and CDR2 from the germline V gene are MNHEY and SMNVEV (reference sequence). The CDR3 runs to 17 residues. V lost 6 bases and J lost 1; bases outside the gene matches: 10. CDR3 sequence reads: CASSHQGALMNTGELFF. The CDR3 nucleotides are TGTGCCAGCAGCCATCAGGGGGCGCTCATGAACACCGGGGAGCTGTTTTTT.

J is TRBJ2-2 and V is TRBV11-3; D call uncertain. Germline V CDR1 and CDR2: SGHNT, YENEEA. The V gene lost 5 bases and the J gene lost 4 bases, with 17 bases spanning the gap. The CDR3 runs 16 residues. This CDR3 reads CASSLGLGRVTGELFF. The CDR3 DNA reads TGTGCCAGCAGCCTAGGGTTGGGCAGAGTCACCGGGGAGCTGTTTTTT.

This rearrangement joins TRBV27 to TRBJ2-7; 7 bases align to TRBD2. This CDR3 is built from 16 residues. V trimming: 2 bases; J trimming: 2 bases; junction bases outside the gene matches: 9. Germline loops: CDR1 MNHEY, CDR2 SMNVEV (reference sequence). The CDR3 spells CASSLGGGSSPYEQYF. CDR3 DNA sequence: TGTGCCAGCAGTTTAGGCGGCGGGAGTAGCCCCTACGAGCAGTACTTC.

On this clone: Mismatch with germline at one junction end may stem from a read error. The genes are TRBV7-9 and TRBJ1-6; D perhaps matches TRBD1 (5 bases). The CDR3 is 16 amino acids. CDR1 is SEHNR and CDR2 is FQNEAQ in the germline V gene (reference sequence). The CDR3 spells CSSSPAGGSYNSPLHF. As DNA, the CDR3 is TGTTCCAGCAGCCCCGCGGGGGGGTCCTATAATTCACCCCTCCACTTT.

The J gene is TRBJ2-5, the V gene TRBV7-2; 7 positions match TRBD2. CDR3 length: 13 amino acids. Germline V gene lookup returns CDR1 SGHTA and CDR2 FQGNSA. The trim removed 3 bases at V and 5 bases at J, leaving 3 bases unmatched. The CDR3 reads CASSFQGGETQYF. The CDR3 DNA follows: TGTGCCAGCAGCTTCCAGGGAGGGGAGACCCAGTACTTC.

This clone was observed a few times. V usage is TRBV2 and J usage is TRBJ2-5, with TRBD2 identical over 11 bases. J lost 4 bases, V lost 6 bases, and 13 bases had no gene match. CDR3 length: 17 residues. Germline V gene sequence: CDR1 SNHLY, CDR2 FYNNEI. CDR3 DNA: TGTGCCAGCAGCCTTCACCTTCTAGCGGGAGGTGGAGAGACCCAGTACTTC. Its translation is CASSLHLLAGGGETQYF.

The V gene is TRBV5-6, the J gene TRBJ2-7; no reliable D call. The CDR3 sequence is 11 residues long. V gave up 2 bases and J gave up 4 bases, with 4 bases separating them. Germline-derived CDR1 and CDR2 are SGHDT and YYEEEE. The CDR3 here is CASSFEYEQYF. In nucleotides, the CDR3 is TGTGCCAGCAGCTTCGAGTACGAGCAGTACTTC.

The chain links TRBV7-6 to TRBJ2-1, with D maybe TRBD2 (5 bases). In germline, CDR1 is SGHVS, CDR2 FNYEAQ. The CDR3 is 14 amino acids. V lost 4 bases to trimming and J lost 5 bases, with 12 bases between them. The CDR3 region has the DNA TGTGCCAGCAGCTATACACCGGGGAACAATGAGCAGTTCTTC. Residues: CASSYTPGNNEQFF.

This clone was picked up one time. The J gene is TRBJ1-3, the V gene TRBV5-1; no reliable D call. Germline V CDR1 and CDR2: SGHRS, YFSETQ. Trimming removed 0 bases from V and 3 bases from J, with 16 bases in between. This CDR3 is 17 amino acids long. CDR3 region: CASSLAGVGAFGNTIYF. CDR3 DNA sequence: TGCGCCAGCAGCTTGGCGGGAGTGGGTGCGTTTGGAAACACCATATATTTT.

This clone has a single count. CDR3 protein: CAISVGRKHYNEQFF. The CDR3 nucleotides read TGTGCCATCAGTGTCGGTCGAAAGCACTACAATGAGCAGTTCTTC. The chain carries TRBV10-3 and TRBJ2-1; D not certain. The CDR3 is made up of 15 amino acids. V lost 4 bases to trimming and J lost 3 bases, with 13 bases between them. Germline V CDR1 and CDR2: ENHRY, SYGVKD.